This T cell receptor (beta chain) is drawn from a study of kidney transplant recipient with SARS-CoV-2 infection. TCRdb re-derived calls from the reads in MiXCR, one entry per CDR3 protein. The data contain fewer than 250,000 distinct CDR3 sequences, under 30% of them singletons. This clonotype occurred many times. Germline V gene data show CDR1 as MNHEY and CDR2 as SVGAGI. Between the trimmed V and J ends, which lost 6 bases and 6 bases, there was a span of 12 bases. The CDR3 spans 13 residues. This receptor was obtained from a male patient aged 25 to 39 who had COVID-19 and was a kidney transplant recipient. A subset of T cells may come from the graft donor. The rearrangement joins TRBV6-5 to TRBJ2-1; D is perhaps TRBD1 (6 bases). The specimen comprised a blood sample, sampled at baseline and on roughly day 110 from a kidney transplant recipient. CDR3 region: CASRFTGTNEQFF. For the CDR3, the DNA is TGTGCCAGCAGATTTACAGGGACCAATGAGCAGTTCTTC.